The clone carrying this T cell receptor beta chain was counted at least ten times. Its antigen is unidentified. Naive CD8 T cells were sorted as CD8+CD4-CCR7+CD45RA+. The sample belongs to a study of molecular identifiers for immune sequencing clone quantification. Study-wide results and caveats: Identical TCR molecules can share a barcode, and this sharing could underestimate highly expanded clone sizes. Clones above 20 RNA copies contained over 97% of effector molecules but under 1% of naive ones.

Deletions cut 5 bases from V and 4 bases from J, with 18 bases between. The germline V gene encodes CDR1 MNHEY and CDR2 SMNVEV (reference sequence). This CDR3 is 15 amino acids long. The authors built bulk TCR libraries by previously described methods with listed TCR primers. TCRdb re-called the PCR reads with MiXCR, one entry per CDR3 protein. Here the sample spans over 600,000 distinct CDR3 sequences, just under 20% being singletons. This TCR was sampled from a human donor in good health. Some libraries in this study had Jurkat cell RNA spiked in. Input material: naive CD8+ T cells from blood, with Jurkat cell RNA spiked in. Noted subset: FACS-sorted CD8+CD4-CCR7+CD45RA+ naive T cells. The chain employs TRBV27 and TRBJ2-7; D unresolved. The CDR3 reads CASSPSVGTSYEQYF. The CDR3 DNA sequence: TGTGCCAGCAGTCCTTCAGTGGGTACCTCGTACGAGCAGTACTTC.